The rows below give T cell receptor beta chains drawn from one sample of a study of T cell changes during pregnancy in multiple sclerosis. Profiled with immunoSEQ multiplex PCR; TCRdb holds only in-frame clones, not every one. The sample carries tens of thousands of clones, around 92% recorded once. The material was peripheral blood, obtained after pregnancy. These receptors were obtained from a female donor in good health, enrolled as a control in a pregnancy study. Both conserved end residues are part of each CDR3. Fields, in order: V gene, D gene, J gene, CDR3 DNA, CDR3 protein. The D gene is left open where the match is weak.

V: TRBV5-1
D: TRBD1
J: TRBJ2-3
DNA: TGCGCCAGCAGCCTCGGACAGGACACAGATACGCAGTATTTT
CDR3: CASSLGQDTDTQYF

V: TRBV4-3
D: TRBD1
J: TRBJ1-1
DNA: TGCGCCAGCAGCCAGGACCTCGGGACAGGGAACGCTTTCTTT
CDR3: CASSQDLGTGNAFF

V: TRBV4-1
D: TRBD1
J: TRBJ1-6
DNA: TGCGCCAGCAGCCCCCTGAACGGCAGGGGGAGGTCACCCCTCCACTTT
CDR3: CASSPLNGRGRSPLHF

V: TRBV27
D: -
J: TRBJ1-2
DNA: TGTGCCACCTGGGGGGGGCAGAACTATGGCTACACCTTC
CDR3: CATWGGQNYGYTF

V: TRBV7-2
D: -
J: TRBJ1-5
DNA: TGTGCCAGCAGCTTACGGGTGTCTAGCAATCAGCCCCAGCATTTT
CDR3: CASSLRVSSNQPQHF

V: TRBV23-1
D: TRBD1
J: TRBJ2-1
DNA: TGCGCCAGCAGATACAGGGGGAGCGACAATGAGCAGTTCTTC
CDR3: CASRYRGSDNEQFF

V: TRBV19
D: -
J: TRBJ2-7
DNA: TGTGCCAGTAGCGACTCCCCACCCCACGGGCAGTACTTC
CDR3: CASSDSPPHGQYF

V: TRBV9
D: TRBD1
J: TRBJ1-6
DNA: TGTGCCAGCAGCGTAGAGGGACAGAATTCACCCCTCCACTTT
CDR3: CASSVEGQNSPLHF

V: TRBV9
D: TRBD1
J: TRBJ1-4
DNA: TGTGCCAGCAGCCTAGAGACAGGGGGAAATGAAAAACTGTTTTTT
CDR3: CASSLETGGNEKLFF

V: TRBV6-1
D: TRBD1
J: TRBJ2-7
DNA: TGTGCCAGCAGCATGGACAGGGTCTACGAGCAGTACTTC
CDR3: CASSMDRVYEQYF